This T cell receptor beta chain stems from a study of precursors of human CD4 cytotoxic T cells (dated by TCRdb to the late 2010s). Looking at the study overall: CD4+ memory subsets from around 13 donors in total were covered by the bulk TCR-seq analysis. TCR-seq analysis of approximately 15 donors yielded TCRalpha and TCRbeta chain sequences (table S7). General findings and caveats noted by the study authors: More restricted TCR repertoires, with lower diversity and more expanded clonotypes, were shown by IL-7Rhigh and IL-7R- TEMRA subsets than by TCM and TEM subsets. Only about 95% of the 14 donors were included in some of the bulk TCR-seq comparisons, which suggests that not every subset was available for every donor. A bigger share of IL-7Rhigh TEMRA clonotypes consisted of expanded effector clonotypes than was the case for TEM or TCM clonotypes. The limitation that the direction of differentiation between precursor and effector cells cannot be definitively established by a human observational design was noted by the authors.

Sequencing used an Illumina MiSeq. As for how the authors treated the data: The Shannon-Wiener index, computed in VDJtools, was used to measure repertoire diversity. A TCRbeta clonotype was considered expanded if its clonotype frequency was 3 or more. TCRdb took the public reads, trimmed them with fastp at Q25, ran MiXCR for clone calling and kept in-frame beta chains. Duplicate CDR3 protein sequences are folded into a single record with the most common DNA and genes. For this entry, the V and J calls and clone size follow TCRdb and not the study's own pipeline. The sample profile shows hundreds of distinct CDR3 sequences; around a sixth of them were found once. Together, the top ten hold about a tenth of the sample. Within its sample, this clonotype is large (0.1 to 1%). Its antigen has not been determined. No base qualities exist here, and no much larger clone lies one base off it. There are 12 amino acids in the CDR3, from cysteine to phenylalanine inclusive. Only the CDR3 region is kept as DNA, spanning 36 bases read in frame from base 1. V is pared back by 8 bases and J by 3 bases, with 11 bases lying between the germline termini. CDR1 and CDR2 are read off the germline V gene as WSHSY and SAAADI.

To test for a precursor-effector relationship among CD4 cytotoxic T cells, four sorted CD4+ memory subsets (TCM, TEM, IL-7Rhigh TEMRA, IL-7R- TEMRA) underwent bulk UMI-based TCR sequencing. Cells were obtained from peripheral blood mononuclear cells that had been isolated from human blood. The source of this sequence is a human donor in good health. Recombination connected TRBV10-2 to TRBJ2-7; the D region possibly corresponds to TRBD2 (5 bases align). Input material: memory CD4+ T cells from blood (PBMCs). The CDR3 corresponds to CASSRESYEQYF. The bases are TGCGCCAGCTCCCGGGAAAGCTACGAGCAGTACTTC.